This passage covers 18 T cell receptor beta chains from one sample sequenced in a study of cytomegalovirus exposure and HLA in healthy donors. Only in-frame clones appear in the TCRdb table, and some are missing; sequencing was by immunoSEQ multiplex PCR. Of around 150,000 clones listed, around nine tenths were seen once; the top ten hold approximately 2.2%. Sample: PBMCs. These receptors all stem from a woman younger than 35 in good health and CMV-seronegative.

The J gene is TRBJ2-2, the V gene TRBV14; D unresolved. Germline CDR1 SGHDN, CDR2 FVKESK. V lost 1 base to trimming and J lost 7 bases, with 10 bases between them. The length of the CDR3 is 14 residues. The CDR3 reads CASSQVSHYGELFF. The CDR3 bases are TGTGCCAGCAGCCAAGTTTCCCACTACGGGGAGCTGTTTTTT.

The J gene is TRBJ1-2, the V gene TRBV6-1, with unresolved D. The V gene lost 6 bases and the J gene lost 1 base, with 12 bases spanning the gap. There are 14 residues in the CDR3. Germline-derived CDR1 and CDR2 are MNHNS and SASEGT. CDR3 nucleotides: TGTGCCAGCAGCCCTGGCAGGTTTAACTATGGCTACACCTTC. Translated: CASSPGRFNYGYTF.

This clone was observed a handful of times. The J gene is TRBJ2-4, the V gene TRBV7-9, with 8 nucleotides matching TRBD1. Germline V gene sequence: CDR1 SEHNR, CDR2 FQNEAQ (reference sequence). J lost 4 bases, V lost 5 bases, and 7 bases had no gene match. The CDR3 consists of 15 residues. In DNA, the CDR3 is TGTGCCAGCAGCCCACACGGGACAGGAAAAAACATTCAGTACTTC. Translating gives CASSPHGTGKNIQYF.

This clone was picked up a small number of times. The J gene is TRBJ2-5, the V gene TRBV30; no definite D call. This CDR3 has 13 residues. The ends were cut back, 0 bases at V and 1 base at J, with 6 bases in the middle. Germline V gene data show CDR1 as GTSNPN and CDR2 as SVGIG (reference sequence). CDR3 DNA: TGTGCCTGGAGTGTACAGACCCAAGAGACCCAGTACTTC. It specifies CAWSVQTQETQYF.

The genes are TRBV27 and TRBJ2-1; 8 bases are shared with TRBD2. The V gene's germline CDR1 is MNHEY and CDR2 SMNVEV (reference sequence). J lost 12 bases, V lost 0 bases, and 4 bases had no gene match. This CDR3 spans 13 amino acids. Here the CDR3 DNA reads TGTGCCAGCAGTTTATCGGAGGCGGGGGGGCAGTTCTTC. Amino acids: CASSLSEAGGQFF.

The chain has TRBV30 and TRBJ2-1; D may be TRBD1 (5 bases). The germline V gene has CDR1 GTSNPN and CDR2 SVGIG (reference sequence). This CDR3 region has 13 residues. Deletions cut 7 bases from V and 0 bases from J, with 10 bases between. CDR3: CASTESSYNEQFF. The CDR3 DNA reads as TGTGCCTCGACAGAGAGCTCCTACAATGAGCAGTTCTTC.

This clone showed up just a few times. The chain is built from TRBV11-1 and TRBJ1-6; no firm D call. CDR1 and CDR2 from the germline V gene are SGHAT and FQDESV (reference sequence). The V end was cut by 0 bases, the J end by 9 bases, with 6 bases between. CDR3 length: 13 residues. The CDR3 protein is CASSLAAGSPLHF. The CDR3 nucleotides read TGTGCCAGCAGCTTAGCGGCGGGTTCACCCCTCCACTTT.

The V call is TRBV18, the J call TRBJ1-1; D perhaps matches TRBD1 (6 bases). Trimming shortened V by 5 bases and J by 4 bases, and 11 bases separated the two germline ends. The CDR3 runs 13 residues. Looked up from germline, CDR1 is KGHSH and CDR2 is LQKENI. Here the CDR3 reads CASSGQGSTEAFF. As DNA, the CDR3 is TGTGCCAGCTCAGGGCAGGGGAGCACTGAAGCTTTCTTT. Using reference TRBV18 and TRBJ1-1 for the parts outside the CDR3, the full variable domain is NAGVMQNPRHLVRRRGQEARLRCSPMKGHSHVYWYRQLPEEGLKFMVYLQKENIIDESGMPKERFSAEFPKEGPSILRIQQVVRGDSAAYFCASSGQGSTEAFFGQGTRLTVV.

The chain joins TRBV30 to TRBJ2-1; D is uncertain. Trimming stripped 5 bases from V and 0 bases from J, with 20 bases between. The CDR3 sequence is 17 residues long. The germline V gene has CDR1 GTSNPN and CDR2 SVGIG (reference sequence). CDR3 in amino acids: CAWRVPRTLSSYNEQFF. The DNA for the CDR3 is TGTGCCTGGCGGGTCCCAAGAACCCTAAGCTCCTACAATGAGCAGTTCTTC.

The chain recombines TRBV7-9 with TRBJ1-2; D may be TRBD1 (6 bases). V lost 4 bases to trimming and J lost 13 bases, with 13 bases between them. CDR1 is SEHNR, CDR2 FQNEAQ, per germline (reference sequence). The CDR3 contains 11 residues. CDR3 nucleotides: TGTGCCAGCAGCTCCCAAGGGGGTAGCACCTTC. This sequence encodes CASSSQGGSTF.

V gene TRBV7-6 combines with J gene TRBJ1-1, with a weak D call TRBD1 (6 bases). In germline, CDR1 is SGHVS, CDR2 FNYEAQ. The ends were cut back, 1 base at V and 2 bases at J, with 14 bases in the middle. This CDR3 contains 16 residues. The CDR3 sequence: CASSLGMGGANTEAFF. CDR3 in DNA: TGTGCCAGCAGCTTAGGAATGGGGGGGGCAAACACTGAAGCTTTCTTT.

This sequence joins TRBV10-3 and TRBJ1-2; TRBD1 agrees at 9 bases. CDR3 size: 17 residues. CDR1 ENHRY and CDR2 SYGVKD come from the germline V gene. Trimming removed 4 bases from V and 5 bases from J; junction bases left unmatched: 14. The CDR3 DNA sequence: TGTGCCATCAGTGGGGGTAGGACAGGGGCTCAAATTTATGGCTACACCTTC. Translated: CAISGGRTGAQIYGYTF.

The chain links TRBV6-4 to TRBJ1-2; possibly TRBD1 for D (6 bases). Trimming pared 11 bases from V and 4 bases from J, leaving 17 bases between. CDR3 length: 13 amino acids. Germline assignment: CDR1 MRHNA and CDR2 SNTAGT. CDR3 protein: CAGTGGPCYGYTF. The DNA for the CDR3 is TGTGCCGGCACTGGGGGCCCCTGCTATGGCTACACCTTC.

The chain couples TRBV14 to TRBJ1-2; D gene ambiguous. The CDR3 loop spans 15 amino acids. Per germline, CDR1 SGHDN and CDR2 FVKESK. Trimming took 0 bases from V and 0 from J, leaving 8 bases between them. The CDR3 nucleotides are TGTGCCAGCAGCCAAGATACCAGGCCTAACTATGGCTACACCTTC. Translation gives CASSQDTRPNYGYTF.

Only one count was recorded for this clone. J is TRBJ2-7 and V is TRBV5-1, with TRBD1 matching over 7 bases. This CDR3 is built from 15 residues. CDR1 and CDR2 from the germline V gene are SGHRS and YFSETQ. The trim removed 3 bases at V and 2 bases at J, leaving 8 bases unmatched. CDR3 in DNA: TGCGCCAGCAGCTACTCCGGGACAGCCCCCTACGAGCAGTACTTC. Its translation is CASSYSGTAPYEQYF.

The chain combines TRBV2 with TRBJ2-7; the D gene is possibly TRBD2 (5 bases). V lost 2 bases and J lost 5, with 13 bases in between. The CDR3 is 14 amino acids. CDR1 is SNHLY, CDR2 FYNNEI, per germline. Here the CDR3 reads CASSERGGYDEQYF. The CDR3 nucleotides are TGTGCCAGCAGTGAACGGGGTGGATATGACGAGCAGTACTTC.

Remarks on this clone: Other DNA sequences in this specimen translate into the identical CDR3. This chain joins TRBV6-5 and TRBJ2-1; a weak D match, TRBD2 (6 bases). The V gene's germline CDR1 is MNHEY and CDR2 SVGAGI. This CDR3 region has 15 residues. V was cut by 0 bases and J by 1 base, with 7 bases left in between. CDR3 coding DNA: TGTGCCAGCAGTTACTCGGGGGGTTCCTACAATGAGCAGTTCTTC. Translating it yields CASSYSGGSYNEQFF.

V is TRBV5-1 and J is TRBJ2-3; D unresolved. CDR1 is SGHRS, CDR2 YFSETQ, per germline. The CDR3 extends over 15 amino acids. Trimming removed 3 bases from V and 0 bases from J, with 11 bases in between. CDR3 sequence reads: CASSSRTRSTDTQYF. CDR3 coding DNA: TGCGCCAGCAGCTCCCGAACTCGGAGCACAGATACGCAGTATTTT.